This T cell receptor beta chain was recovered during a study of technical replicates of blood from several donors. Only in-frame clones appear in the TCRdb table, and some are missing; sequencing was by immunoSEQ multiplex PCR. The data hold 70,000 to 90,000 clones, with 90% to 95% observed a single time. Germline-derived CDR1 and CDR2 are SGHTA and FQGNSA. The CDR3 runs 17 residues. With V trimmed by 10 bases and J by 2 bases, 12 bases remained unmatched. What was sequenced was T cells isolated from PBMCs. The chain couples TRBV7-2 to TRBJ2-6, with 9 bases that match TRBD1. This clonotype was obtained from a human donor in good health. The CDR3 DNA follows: TGTGCCACCGAGAAGGGGACAGGGTCTACTGGGGCCAACGTCCTGACTTTC. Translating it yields CATEKGTGSTGANVLTF.